This T cell receptor (beta chain) appears in the sequencing data of a study of blood T cell repertoires in COVID-19. This CDR3 comprises 16 residues. V lost 5 bases and J lost 6; bases outside the gene matches: 13. Germline CDR1 and CDR2: LGHDT and YNNKEL (reference sequence). Cohort assignment relied on participant-reported clinical history. Those designated as exposed participants met a COVID-19 case within 2 weeks before study entry. Study processing details: Estimated nucleated cell counts came from reference gene primer amplification. Here immunoSEQ multiplex PCR was the method, and the copy in TCRdb shows in-frame clones only, minus some. From that table come the V and J calls and clone size; the DNA was used to work out D and trimming. The sample includes 150,000 to 200,000 clones, about four fifths of them seen just once.

This clonotype was sampled from a woman under 40 who had been exposed to COVID-19. The J gene is TRBJ2-3, the V gene TRBV3-1 (or the pseudogene TRBV3-2); the match to TRBD1 covers 8 bases. Sequenced input: PBMCs or T cells enriched from blood (not recorded which). CDR3: CASSYQQGGPGDTQYF. CDR3 nucleotides: TGTGCCAGCAGCTACCAACAGGGGGGCCCGGGGGATACGCAGTATTTT.